The 11 T cell receptor beta chains given below trace back to one sample, sequenced in a study of shared clonotypes between healthy human individuals. Clones were read by immunoSEQ multiplex PCR, and TCRdb kept only the in-frame ones, dropping some. The data contain 2 million to 3 million clones, 80% to 95% of them singletons. Sequencing input: naive CD4+ T cells from PBMCs. Subset given: CD45RA+ positively selected. The receptors shown here come from a man aged 18-30 years in good health. Some clones in this sample may be carry-over from other donors' samples.

The chain uses TRBV6-6 and TRBJ1-5; TRBD1 is a possible D gene (5 bases). The CDR3 is 15 amino acids. The germline V gene has CDR1 MNHNY and CDR2 SVGAGI (reference sequence). Deletions cut 5 bases from V and 0 bases from J, with 11 bases between. The CDR3 DNA is TGTGCCAGCAGTATCAACAGGTATAGCAATCAGCCCCAGCATTTT. Translation gives CASSINRYSNQPQHF.

The V and J genes are TRBV28 and TRBJ1-1; D not certain. Trimming took off 8 bases at V and 0 bases at J, with 7 bases between the two ends. The CDR3 has 12 amino acids. Germline CDR1 is MDHEN and CDR2 is SYDVKM. The CDR3 nucleotides are TGTGCCAGCGATAGAATGAACACTGAAGCTTTCTTT. This encodes CASDRMNTEAFF.

The V and J genes are TRBV29-1 and TRBJ2-7; the match to TRBD2 covers 8 bases. V dropped 4 bases and J dropped 1; count of bases not matched to a gene: 3. Germline V gives CDR1 SQVTM, CDR2 ANQGSEA. This CDR3 has 13 residues. The CDR3 DNA follows: TGCAGCGTTGGGTCTAGCGGGTCCTACGAGCAGTACTTC. It encodes CSVGSSGSYEQYF.

The CDR3 reads CASSLEAASGVNTQYF. CDR3 nucleotides: TGTGCCAGCAGCTTGGAGGCCGCTTCAGGGGTGAATACGCAGTATTTT. This chain links TRBV5-4 with TRBJ2-3; D might be TRBD1 (6 bases). V lost 0 bases to trimming and J lost 7 bases, with 18 bases between them. Germline V gives CDR1 SGHNT, CDR2 YYREEE (reference sequence). This CDR3 has 16 amino acids.

V is TRBV9 and J is TRBJ1-1, with 10 bases aligning to TRBD1. The CDR3 length is 14 residues. The germline CDR1 and CDR2 sequences are SGDLS and YYNGEE. Losses at the gene ends were 3 bases for V and 5 bases for J; bases not matched to a gene: 4. The CDR3 bases are TGTGCCAGCAGCGCCGGACAGGGGGGGACTGAAGCTTTCTTT. Translated: CASSAGQGGTEAFF.

This clone was seen once. At one end the junction does not follow the germline gene, possibly because of a read error. This rearrangement joins TRBV6-1 to TRBJ1-5; possibly TRBD1 for D (5 bases). Germline assignment: CDR1 MNHNS and CDR2 SASEGT. The length of the CDR3 is 14 residues. For the CDR3, the DNA is TGTGCCAGCAGTGAAAGTTGGGGCAAGCAGCCCCAGCATTTT. Translated: CASSESWGKQPQHF.

The chain recombines TRBV28 with TRBJ2-3, with D possibly matching TRBD2 (6 bases). The CDR3 runs 16 residues. Trimming shortened V by 6 bases and J by 0 bases, and 16 bases separated the two germline ends. CDR1 is MDHEN, CDR2 SYDVKM, per germline. CDR3 protein: CASSPLPSESTDTQYF. CDR3 coding DNA: TGTGCCAGCAGCCCATTACCTAGCGAGAGCACAGATACGCAGTATTTT.

The chain couples TRBV5-6 to TRBJ1-1; 7 bases agree with TRBD1. This CDR3 spans 14 amino acids. The V gene end was trimmed by 0 bases and the J gene end by 4 bases; junction bases not matched to a gene: 3. Germline lookup yields CDR1 SGHDT and CDR2 YYEEEE. DNA of the CDR3: TGTGCCAGCAGCTTGGTACAGGGGACCACTGAAGCTTTCTTT. It codes for CASSLVQGTTEAFF.

This rearrangement joins TRBV19 to TRBJ1-1, with D tentatively TRBD1 (6 bases). The ends were cut back, 6 bases at V and 4 bases at J, with 15 bases in the middle. The CDR3 is made up of 14 amino acids. CDR1 is LNHDA and CDR2 is SQIVND in the germline V gene (reference sequence). The CDR3 sequence is CASSPLGGATEAFF. The CDR3 bases are TGTGCCAGTAGCCCCCTGGGGGGGGCCACTGAAGCTTTCTTT.

V gene TRBV28 combines with J gene TRBJ2-3, with 7 bases lining up with TRBD2. CDR1 and CDR2 (germline): MDHEN, SYDVKM. J lost 6 bases, V lost 6 bases, and 15 bases had no gene match. This CDR3 is 16 amino acids long. The CDR3 loop is CASSLGTTRVADTQYF. The CDR3 DNA sequence: TGTGCCAGCAGCCTTGGGACTACCCGGGTTGCGGATACGCAGTATTTT. Full variable domain (outside the CDR3, taken from reference TRBV28 and TRBJ2-3): DVKVTQSSRYLVKRTGEKVFLECVQDMDHENMFWYRQDPGLGLRLIYFSYDVKMKEKGDIPEGYSVSREKKERFSLILESASTNQTSMYLCASSLGTTRVADTQYFGPGTRLTVL.

Turning to this clone: Other nucleotide sequences in the sample specify the same CDR3. The chain recombines TRBV18 with TRBJ2-3, with 9 bases lining up with TRBD1. CDR3 length equals 14 residues. Germline V gene lookup returns CDR1 KGHSH and CDR2 LQKENI. Losses at the gene ends were 3 bases for V and 4 bases for J; bases not matched to a gene: 2. This CDR3 is CASSPGQGPDTQYF. The CDR3 DNA reads as TGTGCCAGCTCACCGGGACAGGGCCCAGATACGCAGTATTTT.